Below, 6 T cell receptor beta chains from the same sample are listed, as sequenced in a study of CD8 T cells in ankylosing spondylitis. Regarding the study as a whole: Within ankylosing spondylitis blood, a TCR beta motif made up of several highly homologous variants appeared to be characteristic.

These receptors are not linked to any known antigen. TCRdb redid the calling of the 5' RACE reads with MiXCR, one entry per CDR3 protein. The table includes about 750,000 distinct CDR3 sequences, around 20% detected once. Material: blood, either unsorted or a sorted T cell fraction (not recorded which). These receptors came from a male donor with ankylosing spondylitis.

This clonotype showed up many times. The chain couples TRBV12-3 or TRBV12-4 to TRBJ2-5; D gene uncertain. V was cut by 5 bases and J by 7 bases, with 17 bases left in between. This CDR3 comprises 14 residues. CDR3 DNA: TGTGCCAGCAGTAAGGAGTTTGCCAAGGTGACCCAGTACTTC. This gives the protein CASSKEFAKVTQYF.

This clonotype was detected only a few times. The chain employs TRBV7-2 and TRBJ2-7; 7 bases line up with TRBD1. This CDR3 is 15 amino acids long. Trimming cost V 1 base and J 1 base; bases outside gene matches: 4. Germline V gives CDR1 SGHTA, CDR2 FQGNSA. In nucleotides, the CDR3 is TGTGCCAGCAGCTTAGATGGGACAGAATCCTACGAGCAGTACTTC. Its translation is CASSLDGTESYEQYF.

This clonotype was found a few times. The chain has TRBV7-9 and TRBJ2-7; 8 nucleotides align to TRBD2. There are 17 residues in the CDR3. The V and J ends lost 2 bases and 0 bases, in that order; junction bases with no gene match: 9. Germline CDR1 reads SEHNR; CDR2 reads FQNEAQ (reference sequence). In DNA form, the CDR3 reads TGTGCCAGCAGCTTACCCAGCGGGAGATCCGGCTCCTACGAGCAGTACTTC. Translated, it gives CASSLPSGRSGSYEQYF.

This clonotype was counted a few times. The chain couples TRBV9 to TRBJ2-2; TRBD2 might be the D (5 bases). V was pared by 4 bases and J by 6 bases, with 10 bases between. This CDR3 region has 13 residues. Germline-derived CDR1 and CDR2 are SGDLS and YYNGEE. The CDR3 is CASSTGGSGELFF. The CDR3 bases are TGTGCCAGCAGCACCGGAGGTTCCGGGGAGCTGTTTTTT.

This clonotype appeared many times. This sequence joins TRBV9 and TRBJ2-1, with 8 bases identical to TRBD1. Trimming at V came to 3 bases and at J to 1 base, leaving 0 bases not matched to a gene. Germline V gene lookup returns CDR1 SGDLS and CDR2 YYNGEE. The CDR3 spans 14 residues. Here the CDR3 reads CASSGQGSYNEQFF. The DNA of the CDR3 is TGTGCCAGCAGCGGACAGGGGTCCTACAATGAGCAGTTCTTC.

Worth noting for this clonotype: Just one base apart from a much larger clone, this may be a read error. The chain links TRBV6-1 to TRBJ2-1; 10 bases align to TRBD1. Trimming at V came to 6 bases and at J to 5 bases, leaving 4 bases not matched to a gene. The CDR3 is 14 amino acids. CDR1 MNHNS and CDR2 SASEGT come from the germline V gene. In nucleotides, the CDR3 is TGTGCCAGCAGCCGCGGGACAGGGGACAATGAGCAGTTCTTC. Translated: CASSRGTGDNEQFF.